A single sample gave rise to the 16 T cell receptor beta chains below, sequenced in a study of metastatic and nonmetastatic thyroid tumors. Thyroid surgery was performed in patients who had received no treatment beforehand. TCRdb re-processed the PCR reads through MiXCR. The table records around 27,000 clones, 14% to 15% of them present only once. The sample taken for sequencing was blood. All receptors come from a female donor with papillary thyroid cancer or a benign thyroid nodule (not recorded which). Some clones in this sample may be carry-over from other donors' samples.

This clone showed up just a few times. The chain couples TRBV6-2 or TRBV6-3 to TRBJ2-7, with 7 bases aligning to TRBD1. This CDR3 has 16 amino acids. Trimming took 6 bases from V and 5 from J; bases not matched to a gene: 16. Per the germline V gene, CDR1 is MNHEY and CDR2 is SVGEGT. CDR3 amino acids: CASRPQGTRGRNEQYF. The CDR3 DNA sequence: TGTGCCAGCAGGCCACAGGGAACTAGGGGGCGCAACGAGCAGTACTTC.

This clone was recorded many times. This chain connects TRBV4-1 to TRBJ1-4, with 8 bases aligning to TRBD1. Germline CDR1 MGHRA, CDR2 YSYEKL. With 1 base clipped from V and 8 bases from J, the junction kept 3 bases outside the gene matches. This CDR3 spans 14 amino acids. The chain's CDR3 is CASSQGTGFEKLFF. CDR3 nucleotides: TGCGCCAGCAGCCAAGGGACAGGGTTCGAAAAACTGTTTTTT.

This clone was detected ten times or more. This chain connects TRBV20-1 to TRBJ2-3, with 12 bases aligning to TRBD2. V shed 3 bases, J shed 5 bases, and the junction held 3 bases outside the gene matches. Per germline, CDR1 DFQATT and CDR2 SNEGSKA (reference sequence). This CDR3 has 14 residues. The DNA for the CDR3 is TGCAGTGCTAGGTCTAGCGGGAGGGGAGATACGCAGTATTTT. Translated: CSARSSGRGDTQYF.

This clone was detected many times. The chain employs TRBV20-1 and TRBJ2-3; weak D call: TRBD2 (7 bases). CDR3 length: 14 amino acids. Trimming removed 4 bases from V and 1 base from J, with 12 bases in between. The germline gives CDR1 DFQATT, CDR2 SNEGSKA (reference sequence). The CDR3 DNA reads TGCAGTGCTAAAGAGGGGGGGGGCACAGATACGCAGTATTTT. As protein: CSAKEGGGTDTQYF.

This clone is categorized as medium-sized. The V and J genes are TRBV20-1 and TRBJ2-1, with TRBD2 identical over 11 bases. Germline CDR1 is DFQATT and CDR2 is SNEGSKA (reference sequence). J gave up 5 bases and V 6 bases, and 12 bases lay outside the gene matches. This CDR3 is built from 16 residues. This CDR3 reads CSAPASGRSGNNEQFF. The CDR3 nucleotides read TGCAGTGCCCCGGCTAGCGGGAGGTCGGGAAACAATGAGCAGTTCTTC.

The sample holds many counts of this clone. Being one base from a much bigger clone, this may be a read error. Other nucleotide sequences from this sample produce the same CDR3. V usage is TRBV18 and J usage is TRBJ2-2; TRBD1 agrees at 8 bases. The CDR3 contains 16 residues. The trim removed 6 bases at V and 4 bases at J, leaving 10 bases unmatched. Germline V lookup: CDR1 KGHSH, CDR2 LQKENI. The CDR3 loop reads CASSPATGAPTGELFF. In DNA form, the CDR3 reads TGTGCCAGCTCCCCGGCGACAGGGGCACCCACCGGGGAGCTGTTTTTT.

The genes are TRBV20-1 and TRBJ2-7; 7 bases fit TRBD2. Germline loops: CDR1 DFQATT, CDR2 SNEGSKA (reference sequence). Trimming took 5 bases from V and 2 from J; bases not matched to a gene: 9. The CDR3 has 14 residues. As DNA, the CDR3 is TGCAGTGCTCCTGGGGCAGCGGGAACCTACGAGCAGTACTTC. It codes for CSAPGAAGTYEQYF.

In regard to this clone: Being one base from a much bigger clone, this may be a read error. The chain combines TRBV7-9 with TRBJ2-1, with D possibly matching TRBD2 (6 bases). Germline CDR1 and CDR2: SEHNR and FQNEAQ (reference sequence). Trimming left V 10 bases short and J 4 bases short, with 17 bases between. The CDR3 consists of 14 residues. For the CDR3, the DNA is TGTGCCACCGCAGCGGGCAGTAGTTACAATGAGCAGTTCTTC. It encodes CATAAGSSYNEQFF. The whole variable domain, filled in from reference TRBV7-9 and TRBJ2-1, reads DTGVSQNPRHKITKRGQNVTFRCDPISEHNRLYWYRQTLGQGPEFLTYFQNEAQLEKSRLLSDRFSAERPKGSFSTLEIQRTEQGDSAMYLCATAAGSSYNEQFFGPGTRLTVL.

This clone is termed medium-sized. The chain carries TRBV6-5 and TRBJ2-2; TRBD2 matches at 10 bases. The germline V gene encodes CDR1 MNHEY and CDR2 SVGAGI. This CDR3 region has 16 residues. The V segment lost 3 bases and the J segment 3 bases; nucleotides outside the gene matches: 4. The CDR3 DNA is TGTGCCAGCAGTTATGGGCTAGCGGGGGACACCGGGGAGCTGTTTTTT. It codes for CASSYGLAGDTGELFF.

This clone came up many times. The rearrangement uses TRBV19 and TRBJ2-3, with D perhaps matching TRBD2 (5 bases). The CDR3 is 15 amino acids. V was trimmed by 3 bases and J by 6 bases, leaving 16 bases between them. Germline V CDR1 and CDR2: LNHDA, SQIVND (reference sequence). The CDR3 DNA reads as TGTGCCAGTAGTATCCTAGCCCGACGCCTGGATACGCAGTATTTT. Translated: CASSILARRLDTQYF.

In this sample, this clone turned up many times. The chain carries TRBV6-1 and TRBJ2-1; D is possibly TRBD2 (5 bases). In germline, CDR1 is MNHNS, CDR2 SASEGT. The CDR3 has 16 residues. V gave up 6 bases and J gave up 0 bases, with 15 bases separating them. The CDR3 here is CASRGGPPSSYNEQFF. Written as DNA, the CDR3 is TGTGCCAGCAGAGGCGGGCCACCGAGCTCCTACAATGAGCAGTTCTTC.

By share, this clone ranks as medium-sized. V and J are TRBV4-1 and TRBJ1-2, with D unclear. Between the trimmed V and J ends, which lost 0 bases and 4 bases, there was a span of 9 bases. This CDR3 has 14 residues. The germline V gene encodes CDR1 MGHRA and CDR2 YSYEKL. The CDR3 protein is CASSQDGFSYGYTF. CDR3 in DNA: TGCGCCAGCAGCCAAGACGGTTTTTCCTATGGCTACACCTTC.

This clone appeared many times. The chain employs TRBV6-2 or TRBV6-3 and TRBJ2-7; TRBD2 matches 7 bases. This CDR3 is 14 amino acids long. The germline V gene encodes CDR1 MNHEY and CDR2 SVGEGT. The V segment lost 6 bases and the J segment 3 bases; nucleotides outside the gene matches: 8. The CDR3 DNA reads TGTGCCAGCAGCCCCCCAGCGGGATTCTACGAGCAGTACTTC. Protein sequence: CASSPPAGFYEQYF.

The rearrangement links TRBV6-2 or TRBV6-3 to TRBJ2-7, with TRBD1 as a possible D gene (6 bases). CDR1 is MNHEY, CDR2 SVGEGT, per germline. Trimming cost V 6 bases and J 6 bases, with 18 bases left between them. The CDR3 is 14 residues long. CDR3 residues: CASRQQGSSIEQYF. In DNA, the CDR3 is TGTGCCAGCAGACAACAGGGTTCTTCGATCGAGCAGTACTTC.

This clone was recorded many times. V gene TRBV6-5 combines with J gene TRBJ1-4, with TRBD1 matching over 7 bases. The CDR3 runs 15 residues. Germline CDR1 MNHEY, CDR2 SVGAGI. J lost 6 bases, V lost 2 bases, and 6 bases had no gene match. CDR3 protein: CASSYNPGQDEKLFF. The CDR3 DNA reads as TGTGCCAGCAGTTACAACCCCGGACAGGATGAAAAACTGTTTTTT.

At least ten counts were recorded for this clone. This chain connects TRBV6-4 to TRBJ2-3; 12 positions agree with TRBD2. CDR3 length: 15 amino acids. Germline-derived CDR1 and CDR2 are MRHNA and SNTAGT. V lost 6 bases, J lost 6 bases, and 7 bases stayed unmatched. Here the CDR3 DNA reads TGTGCCAGCAGGCCGACTAGCGGGAGCCTCGATACGCAGTATTTT. Encoded protein: CASRPTSGSLDTQYF.